This is a list of T cell receptor beta chains from one sample in a study of blood T cell repertoires in COVID-19. Profiling relied on immunoSEQ multiplex PCR, and the TCRdb table lists in-frame clones only, not all of them. Here the sample spans some 180,000 clones, approximately 80% being singletons. The sample consisted of PBMCs or T cells enriched from blood (not recorded which). The receptors originated from a man aged 60 to 75 who had been exposed to COVID-19. Each CDR3 is given with its conserved first and last residue. The D gene is left open where the match is weak. Only part of the rows carry a size: once, few, many, or a class if the clone is expanded.

d_call	v_call	j_call	clone_size	cdr3_nt	cdr3_aa
TRBD1	TRBV5-4	TRBJ2-7	once	TGTGCCAGCAGCGGAAGACAGGGGGCACGGTACGAGCAGTACTTC	CASSGRQGARYEQYF
-	TRBV7-2	TRBJ1-5	-	TGTGCCAGCAGCCCTTGGGGGGTTTGGAGCAATCAGCCCCAGCATTTT	CASSPWGVWSNQPQHF
-	TRBV14	TRBJ2-3	once	TGTGCCAGCAGCCAAGATGCATATACGACACACGACGCCACAGATACGCAGTATTTT	CASSQDAYTTHDATDTQYF
-	TRBV19	TRBJ2-3	once	TGTGCCAGTAGTATGGTGGCGGGGAGCACAGATACGCAGTATTTT	CASSMVAGSTDTQYF
-	TRBV27	TRBJ2-5	once	TGTGCCAGCAGTTTAGATACTCAAGAGACCCAGTACTTC	CASSLDTQETQYF
TRBD1	TRBV6-2/TRBV6-3	TRBJ2-7	-	TGTGCCAGCAGTTCACCAGGACAGGGTAACTACGAGCAGTACTTC	CASSSPGQGNYEQYF
TRBD1	TRBV7-9	TRBJ1-4	-	TGTGCCAGCAGCCCACAGGGGGGAACTAATGAAAAACTGTTTTTT	CASSPQGGTNEKLFF
TRBD1	TRBV10-2	TRBJ1-4	few	TGCGCCAGCAAAGCCAGGGGGCAGGGTAATGAAAAACTGTTTTTT	CASKARGQGNEKLFF
-	TRBV7-2	TRBJ1-4	-	TGTGCCAGCAGCTTAGCAAAAGGGGCACTGTTTTTT	CASSLAKGALFF
-	TRBV2	TRBJ1-3	few	TGTGCCAGCAGTGAGGGCCTTATTCCCGGAAACACCATATATTTT	CASSEGLIPGNTIYF
TRBD2	TRBV4-1	TRBJ2-1	many	TGCGCCAGCAGCCCCCCAGGGAGGGAGGAGCAGTTCTTC	CASSPPGREEQFF
-	TRBV2	TRBJ1-2	-	TGTGCCAGCAGGGAGGGGAGGGCTAACTATGGCTACACCTTC	CASREGRANYGYTF
-	TRBV20-1	TRBJ2-7	-	TGCAGTGCCCCGAGCTCCTACGAGCAGTACTTC	CSAPSSYEQYF
-	TRBV6-2/TRBV6-3	TRBJ1-5	-	TGTGCCAGCAGTTACTCGGGGGCAGGTCTTCGTAGCAATCAGCCCCAGCATTTT	CASSYSGAGLRSNQPQHF
-	TRBV9	TRBJ1-5	-	TGTGCCAGCAGCTCCCGGGAATTTAGCAATCAGCCCCAGCATTTT	CASSSREFSNQPQHF
TRBD1	TRBV28	TRBJ1-2	-	TGTGCCAGCTCGACAGGGGGCGGAATCTATGGCTACACCTTC	CASSTGGGIYGYTF
-	TRBV6-1	TRBJ2-2	-	TGTGCCAGCAGTGAAGTTGGAGGGACCGGGGAGCTGTTTTTT	CASSEVGGTGELFF
TRBD1	TRBV7-2	TRBJ1-5	-	TGTGCCAGCAGCCCCGGGACAGGGAGTCAGCCCCAGCATTTT	CASSPGTGSQPQHF
TRBD2	TRBV15	TRBJ2-1	-	TGTGCCACCAGCAGACGAAACTTAGCGGGGATGCAGTTCTTC	CATSRRNLAGMQFF
TRBD2	TRBV27	TRBJ2-3	-	TGTGCCAGCAGATGGACTAGTTTATCAGCGGCGCAGTATTTT	CASRWTSLSAAQYF
-	TRBV10-3	TRBJ1-6	few	TGTGCCATCAGTGAGTCCTGGGGGGATAATTCACCCCTCCACTTT	CAISESWGDNSPLHF
TRBD2	TRBV19	TRBJ2-7	once	TGTGCCAGTAGTGCCCAGAGACTAGCGGGAGTCTACGAGCAGTACTTC	CASSAQRLAGVYEQYF
TRBD2	TRBV27	TRBJ2-2	-	TGTGCCAGCAGTCCCAACGGTCTAGCGGGCAGACGGTTGGACACCGGGGAGCTGTTTTTT	CASSPNGLAGRRLDTGELFF
-	TRBV29-1	TRBJ2-1	once	TGCAGCGTTGAGAGGGCCAATGAGCAGTTCTTC	CSVERANEQFF
-	TRBV19	TRBJ1-6	many	TGTGCCAGTAGTCGTAACAGAAATAATTCACCCCTCCACTTT	CASSRNRNNSPLHF
TRBD1	TRBV10-3	TRBJ1-4	-	TGTGCCATCAGTCAGGACAGGGGGACTAATGAAAAACTGTTTTTT	CAISQDRGTNEKLFF